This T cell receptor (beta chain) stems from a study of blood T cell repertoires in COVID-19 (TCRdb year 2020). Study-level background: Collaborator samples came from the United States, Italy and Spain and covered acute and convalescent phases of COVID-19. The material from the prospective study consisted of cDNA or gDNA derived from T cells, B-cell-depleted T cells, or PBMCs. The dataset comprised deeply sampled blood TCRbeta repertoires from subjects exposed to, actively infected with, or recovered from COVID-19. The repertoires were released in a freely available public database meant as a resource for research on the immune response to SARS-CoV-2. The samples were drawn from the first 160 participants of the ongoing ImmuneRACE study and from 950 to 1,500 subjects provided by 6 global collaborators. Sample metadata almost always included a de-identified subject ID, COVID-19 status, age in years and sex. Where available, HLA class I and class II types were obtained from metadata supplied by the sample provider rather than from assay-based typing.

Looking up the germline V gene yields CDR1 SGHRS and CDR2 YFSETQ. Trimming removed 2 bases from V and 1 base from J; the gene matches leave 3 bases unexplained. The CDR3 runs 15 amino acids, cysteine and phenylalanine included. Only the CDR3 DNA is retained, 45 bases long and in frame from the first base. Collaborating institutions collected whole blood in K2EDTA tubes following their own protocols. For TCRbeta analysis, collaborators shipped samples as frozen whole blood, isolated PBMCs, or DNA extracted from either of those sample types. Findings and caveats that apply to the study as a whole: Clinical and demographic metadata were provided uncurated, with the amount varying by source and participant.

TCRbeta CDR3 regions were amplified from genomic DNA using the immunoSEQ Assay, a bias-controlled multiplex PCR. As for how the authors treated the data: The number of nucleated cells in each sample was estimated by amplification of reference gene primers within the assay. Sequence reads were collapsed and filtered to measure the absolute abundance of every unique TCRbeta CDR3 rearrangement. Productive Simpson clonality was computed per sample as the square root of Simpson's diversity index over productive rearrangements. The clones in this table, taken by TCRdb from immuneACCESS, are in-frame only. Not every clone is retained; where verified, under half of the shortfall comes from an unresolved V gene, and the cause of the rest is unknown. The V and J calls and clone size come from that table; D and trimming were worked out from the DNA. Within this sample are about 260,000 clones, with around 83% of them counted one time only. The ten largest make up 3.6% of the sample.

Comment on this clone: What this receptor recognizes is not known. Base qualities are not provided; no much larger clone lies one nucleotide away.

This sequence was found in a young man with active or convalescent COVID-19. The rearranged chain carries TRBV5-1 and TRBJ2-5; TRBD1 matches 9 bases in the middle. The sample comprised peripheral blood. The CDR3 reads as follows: CASSLQGASQETQYF. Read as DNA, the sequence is TGCGCCAGCAGCTTACAGGGGGCCAGCCAAGAGACCCAGTACTTC.